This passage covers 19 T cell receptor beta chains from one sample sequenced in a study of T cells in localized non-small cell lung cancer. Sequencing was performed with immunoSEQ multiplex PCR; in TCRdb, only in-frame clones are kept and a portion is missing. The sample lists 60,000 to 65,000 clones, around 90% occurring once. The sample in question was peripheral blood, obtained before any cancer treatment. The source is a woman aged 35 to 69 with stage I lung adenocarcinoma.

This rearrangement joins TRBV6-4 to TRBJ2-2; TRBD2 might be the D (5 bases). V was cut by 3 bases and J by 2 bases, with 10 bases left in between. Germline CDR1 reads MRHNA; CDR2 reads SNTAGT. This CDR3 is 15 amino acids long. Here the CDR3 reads CASSEWGANTGELFF. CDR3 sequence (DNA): TGTGCCAGCAGTGAATGGGGAGCTAACACCGGGGAGCTGTTTTTT.

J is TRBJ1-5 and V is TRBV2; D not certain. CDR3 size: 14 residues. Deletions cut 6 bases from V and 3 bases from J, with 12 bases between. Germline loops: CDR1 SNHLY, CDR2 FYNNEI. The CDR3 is CASRPGRDNQPQHF. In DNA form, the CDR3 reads TGTGCCAGCAGGCCGGGAAGGGACAATCAGCCCCAGCATTTT.

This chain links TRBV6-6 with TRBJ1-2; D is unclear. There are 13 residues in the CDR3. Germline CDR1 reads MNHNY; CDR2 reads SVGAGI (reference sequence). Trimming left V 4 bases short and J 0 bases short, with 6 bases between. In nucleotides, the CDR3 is TGTGCCAGCAGTTCCTGGCCTAACTATGGCTACACCTTC. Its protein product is CASSSWPNYGYTF.

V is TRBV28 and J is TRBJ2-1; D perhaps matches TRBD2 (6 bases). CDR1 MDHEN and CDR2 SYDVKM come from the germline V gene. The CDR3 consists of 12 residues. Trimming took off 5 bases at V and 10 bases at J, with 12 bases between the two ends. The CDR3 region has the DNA TGTGCCAGCAGTCCACTTAGCGGCGAGCAGTTCTTC. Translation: CASSPLSGEQFF. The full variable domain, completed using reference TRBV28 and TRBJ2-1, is DVKVTQSSRYLVKRTGEKVFLECVQDMDHENMFWYRQDPGLGLRLIYFSYDVKMKEKGDIPEGYSVSREKKERFSLILESASTNQTSMYLCASSPLSGEQFFGPGTRLTVL.

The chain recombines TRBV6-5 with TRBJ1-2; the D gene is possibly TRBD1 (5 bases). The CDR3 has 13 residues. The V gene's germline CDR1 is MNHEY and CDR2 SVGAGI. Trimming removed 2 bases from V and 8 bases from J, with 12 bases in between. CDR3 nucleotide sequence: TGTGCCAGCAGTTACGGGGCCAGCGACGGCTACACCTTC. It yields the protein CASSYGASDGYTF.

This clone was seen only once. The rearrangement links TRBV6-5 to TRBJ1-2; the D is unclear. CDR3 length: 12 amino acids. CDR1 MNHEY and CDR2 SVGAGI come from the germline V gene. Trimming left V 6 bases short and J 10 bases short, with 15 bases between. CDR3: CASRESTKLYTF. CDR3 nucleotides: TGTGCCAGCAGGGAGTCGACGAAGCTCTACACCTTC.

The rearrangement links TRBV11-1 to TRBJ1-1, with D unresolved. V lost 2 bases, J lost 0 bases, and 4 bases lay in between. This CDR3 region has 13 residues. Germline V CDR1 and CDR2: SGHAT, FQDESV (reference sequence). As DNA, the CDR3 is TGTGCCAGCAGCTTAAACCTGAACACTGAAGCTTTCTTT. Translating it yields CASSLNLNTEAFF.

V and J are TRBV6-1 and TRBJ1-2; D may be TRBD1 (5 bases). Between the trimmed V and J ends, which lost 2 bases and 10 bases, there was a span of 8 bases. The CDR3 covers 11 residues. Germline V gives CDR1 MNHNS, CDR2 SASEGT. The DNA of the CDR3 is TGTGCCAGCAGTGAACAGGGCTACTACACCTTC. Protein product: CASSEQGYYTF.

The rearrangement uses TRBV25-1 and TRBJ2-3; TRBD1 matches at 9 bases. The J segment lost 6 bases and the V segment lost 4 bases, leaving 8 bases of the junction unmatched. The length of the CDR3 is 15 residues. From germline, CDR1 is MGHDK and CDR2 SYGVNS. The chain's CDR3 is CASSGRTGEDDTQYF. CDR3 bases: TGTGCCAGCAGTGGACGGACAGGGGAGGACGATACGCAGTATTTT.

The chain's CDR3 is CASSSSLTAYQETQYF. DNA for the CDR3: TGTGCCAGCAGCTCAAGTCTCACGGCTTACCAAGAGACCCAGTACTTC. The chain combines TRBV7-2 with TRBJ2-5; D remains unclear. V lost 4 bases and J 0 bases, leaving 15 bases between the germline ends. CDR1 SGHTA and CDR2 FQGNSA come from the germline V gene. CDR3 length: 16 residues.

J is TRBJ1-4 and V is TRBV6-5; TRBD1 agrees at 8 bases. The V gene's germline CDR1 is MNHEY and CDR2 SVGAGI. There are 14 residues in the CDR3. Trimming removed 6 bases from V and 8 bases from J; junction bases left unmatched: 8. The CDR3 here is CASRIRQGAEKLFF. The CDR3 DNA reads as TGTGCCAGCAGAATTCGGCAGGGGGCCGAAAAACTGTTTTTT.

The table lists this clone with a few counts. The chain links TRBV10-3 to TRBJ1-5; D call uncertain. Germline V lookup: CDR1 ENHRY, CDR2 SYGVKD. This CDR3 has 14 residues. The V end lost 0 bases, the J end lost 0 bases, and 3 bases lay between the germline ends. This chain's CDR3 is CAISESFSNQPQHF. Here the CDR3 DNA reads TGTGCCATCAGTGAGTCCTTTAGCAATCAGCCCCAGCATTTT.

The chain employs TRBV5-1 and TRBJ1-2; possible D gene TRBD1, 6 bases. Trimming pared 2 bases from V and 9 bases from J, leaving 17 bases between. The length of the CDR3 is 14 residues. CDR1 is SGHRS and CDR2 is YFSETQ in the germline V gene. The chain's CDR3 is CASSLSGTTHRYTF. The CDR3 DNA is TGCGCCAGCAGCTTATCCGGGACAACCCATCGCTACACCTTC.

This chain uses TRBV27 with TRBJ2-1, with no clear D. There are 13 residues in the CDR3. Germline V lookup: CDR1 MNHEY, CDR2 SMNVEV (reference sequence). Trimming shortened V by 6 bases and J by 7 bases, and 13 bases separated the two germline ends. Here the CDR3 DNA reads TGTGCCAGCAGGGGATGGGCCCTGAATGAGCAGTTCTTC. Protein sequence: CASRGWALNEQFF.

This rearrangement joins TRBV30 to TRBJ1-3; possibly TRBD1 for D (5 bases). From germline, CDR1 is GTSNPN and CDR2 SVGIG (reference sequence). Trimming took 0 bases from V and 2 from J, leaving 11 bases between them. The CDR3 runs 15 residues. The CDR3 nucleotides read TGTGCCTGGAGTGTTGGGGGGACGACTGGAAACACCATATATTTT. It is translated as CAWSVGGTTGNTIYF. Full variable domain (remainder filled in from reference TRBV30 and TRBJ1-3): SQTIHQWPATLVQPVGSPLSLECTVEGTSNPNLYWYRQAAGRGLQLLFYSVGIGQISSEVPQNLSASRPQDRQFILSSKKLLLSDSGFYLCAWSVGGTTGNTIYFGEGSWLTVV.

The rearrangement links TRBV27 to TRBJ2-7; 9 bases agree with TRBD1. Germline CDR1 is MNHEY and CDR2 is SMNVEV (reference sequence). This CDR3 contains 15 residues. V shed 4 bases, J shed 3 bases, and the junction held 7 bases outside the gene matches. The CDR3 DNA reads TGTGCCAGCAGTTCGGGACAGGGTCGTAACTACGAGCAGTACTTC. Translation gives CASSSGQGRNYEQYF.

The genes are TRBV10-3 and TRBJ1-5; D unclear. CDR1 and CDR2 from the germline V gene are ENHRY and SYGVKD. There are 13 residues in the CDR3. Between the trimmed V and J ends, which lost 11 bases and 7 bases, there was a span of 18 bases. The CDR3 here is CALPGSGWQPQHF. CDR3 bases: TGTGCCCTCCCTGGCTCAGGTTGGCAGCCCCAGCATTTT.

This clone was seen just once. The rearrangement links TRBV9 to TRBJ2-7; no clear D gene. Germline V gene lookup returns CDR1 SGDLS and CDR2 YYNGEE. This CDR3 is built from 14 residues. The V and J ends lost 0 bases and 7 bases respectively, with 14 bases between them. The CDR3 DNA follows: TGTGCCAGCAGCGTAGGGGGAACGGATTGGGAGCAGTACTTC. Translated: CASSVGGTDWEQYF.

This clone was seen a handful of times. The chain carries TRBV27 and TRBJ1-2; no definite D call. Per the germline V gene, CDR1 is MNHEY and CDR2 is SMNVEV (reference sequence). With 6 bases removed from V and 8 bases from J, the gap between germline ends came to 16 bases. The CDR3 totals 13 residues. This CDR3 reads CASRGWGEQGYTF. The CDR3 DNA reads TGTGCCAGCAGGGGGTGGGGTGAACAGGGCTACACCTTC.